These 21 T cell receptor beta chains were sequenced from one sample in a study of metastatic and nonmetastatic thyroid tumors. All patients were untreated before thyroid surgery. MiXCR reprocessed the PCR reads for TCRdb. Here the sample spans 7,000 to 8,000 clones, 28% being singletons. Material for sequencing was tumor tissue. The source of these receptors is a male donor with papillary thyroid cancer or a benign thyroid nodule (not recorded which). Some clones in this sample may be carry-over from other donors' samples.

The genes are TRBV11-3 and TRBJ2-7; the match to TRBD1 covers 7 bases. The CDR3 has 14 residues. Germline V gene sequence: CDR1 SGHNT, CDR2 YENEEA. V lost 5 bases to trimming and J lost 6 bases; unmatched junction nucleotides: 10. The CDR3 DNA sequence: TGTGCCAGCAGCCCCGGGACAGCATGGGGCGAGCAGTACTTC. Protein product: CASSPGTAWGEQYF.

This clone is labeled medium-sized. The chain couples TRBV27 to TRBJ2-4; 7 bases agree with TRBD1. This CDR3 region has 14 residues. Trimming at V came to 2 bases and at J to 6 bases, leaving 4 bases not matched to a gene. Germline V gene lookup returns CDR1 MNHEY and CDR2 SMNVEV (reference sequence). The CDR3 DNA is TGTGCCAGCAGTTTAGTACAGGGGTCAAACATTCAGTACTTC. It is translated as CASSLVQGSNIQYF.

This clone was seen more than once but under ten times. The V call is TRBV28, the J call TRBJ1-1; perhaps TRBD1 as D (5 bases). CDR3 length equals 15 residues. Germline V gives CDR1 MDHEN, CDR2 SYDVKM. Trimming left V 2 bases short and J 5 bases short, with 15 bases between. The DNA for the CDR3 is TGTGCCAGCAGTTTAAGGCGGGGCGGGTTAACTGAAGCTTTCTTT. This translates into CASSLRRGGLTEAFF.

In its sample, this clone is medium-sized (0.01 to 0.1%). The chain is built from TRBV28 and TRBJ2-3, with 7 positions matching TRBD2. Germline trimming cut 5 bases from V and 2 bases from J; bases unmatched to any gene: 10. Germline V gene lookup returns CDR1 MDHEN and CDR2 SYDVKM. The CDR3 has 16 amino acids. CDR3 loop: CASSLSPRGITDTQYF. CDR3 nucleotide sequence: TGTGCCAGCAGTCTCTCTCCGCGGGGGATCACAGATACGCAGTATTTT.

This rearrangement joins TRBV20-1 to TRBJ2-1; 9 bases match TRBD2. Losses at the gene ends were 6 bases for V and 9 bases for J; bases not matched to a gene: 15. The germline CDR1 and CDR2 sequences are DFQATT and SNEGSKA (reference sequence). The CDR3 consists of 15 residues. In nucleotides, the CDR3 is TGCAGTGCCCCTTCTAGCGGGGAGGCCTTGGCTGAGCAGTTCTTC. Its protein product is CSAPSSGEALAEQFF.

V usage is TRBV20-1 and J usage is TRBJ2-1; 9 positions match TRBD2. V shed 8 bases, J shed 8 bases, and the junction held 16 bases outside the gene matches. The CDR3 is 15 amino acids. Germline V CDR1 and CDR2: DFQATT, SNEGSKA (reference sequence). The CDR3 here is CSPGAGGRVSDEQFF. For the CDR3, the DNA is TGCAGTCCGGGGGCCGGCGGGAGGGTCTCAGATGAGCAGTTCTTC.

The chain has TRBV12-3 or TRBV12-4 and TRBJ2-2, with D possibly matching TRBD2 (7 bases). Deletions cut 7 bases from V and 2 bases from J, with 17 bases between. The CDR3 is made up of 16 amino acids. CDR3: CASTLRGGLNTGELFF. The CDR3 nucleotides are TGTGCCAGCACCCTAAGGGGGGGATTAAACACCGGGGAGCTGTTTTTT.

This clone is judged medium-sized (0.01 to 0.1%). The CDR3: CSAPRRGRGEQYF. The CDR3 nucleotides read TGCAGTGCCCCCCGCAGGGGGCGGGGTGAGCAGTACTTC. The chain is built from TRBV20-1 and TRBJ2-7; 8 bases map to TRBD1. Germline-derived CDR1 and CDR2 are DFQATT and SNEGSKA (reference sequence). Trimming removed 6 bases from V and 7 bases from J; junction bases left unmatched: 11. The CDR3 runs to 13 residues.

V usage is TRBV7-2 and J usage is TRBJ2-3, with D maybe TRBD1 (6 bases). The CDR3 contains 14 residues. Germline V gene lookup returns CDR1 SGHTA and CDR2 FQGNSA. V shed 2 bases and J shed 6 bases, with 12 bases lying between them. For the CDR3, the DNA is TGTGCCAGCAGCTTAACAGGGATGGGGGATACGCAGTATTTT. Translated, it gives CASSLTGMGDTQYF.

This chain uses TRBV20-1 with TRBJ1-2; D possibly corresponds to TRBD1 (6 bases). The CDR3 has 14 residues. CDR1 and CDR2 from the germline V gene are DFQATT and SNEGSKA (reference sequence). V was cut by 4 bases and J by 5 bases, with 17 bases left in between. Written as DNA, the CDR3 is TGCAGTGCTATATTCGCAGGGGACGCATATGGCTACACCTTC. This sequence encodes CSAIFAGDAYGYTF.

This clone was observed a few times. Here the CDR3 DNA reads TGTGCCAGTAGCGAGGAAACAGGCTATGGCTACACCTTC. It translates to CASSEETGYGYTF. This chain connects TRBV19 to TRBJ1-2; tentative D call: TRBD1 (5 bases). There are 13 residues in the CDR3. The V end lost 6 bases, the J end lost 4 bases, and 12 bases lay between the germline ends. The germline V gene encodes CDR1 LNHDA and CDR2 SQIVND (reference sequence).

This clone showed up just a few times. This chain links TRBV28 with TRBJ2-5, with a tentative D call TRBD1 (6 bases). Per the germline V gene, CDR1 is MDHEN and CDR2 is SYDVKM. Trimming stripped 4 bases from V and 5 bases from J, with 14 bases between. The CDR3 is 14 amino acids. The CDR3 region is CASSSLQGPETQYF. In nucleotides, the CDR3 is TGTGCCAGCAGTTCCCTACAGGGCCCGGAGACCCAGTACTTC.

The chain joins TRBV11-3 to TRBJ2-2; 8 nucleotides align to TRBD1. V dropped 4 bases and J dropped 5; count of bases not matched to a gene: 9. CDR3 length: 16 amino acids. CDR1 and CDR2 from the germline V gene are SGHNT and YENEEA. The CDR3 region is CASSSTRTGYTGELFF. The DNA for the CDR3 is TGTGCCAGCAGCTCCACCCGGACAGGGTATACCGGGGAGCTGTTTTTT.

There are a few counts of this clone. V and J are TRBV30 and TRBJ1-4, with 9 bases lining up with TRBD1. Germline assignment: CDR1 GTSNPN and CDR2 SVGIG (reference sequence). Trimming removed 4 bases from V and 4 bases from J; junction bases left unmatched: 4. The CDR3 length is 14 residues. CDR3 region: CAWNRGQGNEKLFF. The CDR3 DNA reads TGTGCCTGGAACCGGGGACAGGGTAATGAAAAACTGTTTTTT.

This clone was observed a single time. The chain carries TRBV5-4 and TRBJ2-1, with D uncertain. Between the trimmed V and J ends, which lost 0 bases and 9 bases, there was a span of 10 bases. The germline gives CDR1 SGHNT, CDR2 YYREEE (reference sequence). This CDR3 spans 13 amino acids. Here the CDR3 DNA reads TGTGCCAGCAGCTTGGGCCCGGTATTTGAGCAGTTCTTC. As protein: CASSLGPVFEQFF.

By share, this clone ranks as medium-sized (0.01 to 0.1%). The chain carries TRBV5-1 and TRBJ2-7, with D uncertain. V dropped 0 bases and J dropped 5 bases, with 12 bases sitting between them. The CDR3 consists of 14 residues. CDR1 and CDR2 from the germline V gene are SGHRS and YFSETQ. The CDR3 DNA reads TGCGCCAGCAGCTTGGAAGCAATTGCTCACGAGCAGTACTTC. It specifies CASSLEAIAHEQYF.

By frequency in the sample, this clone is large (0.1 to 1%). The chain carries TRBV6-5 and TRBJ2-7; D ambiguous. Trimming cost V 0 bases and J 2 bases, with 11 bases left between them. Germline V gene sequence: CDR1 MNHEY, CDR2 SVGAGI. The CDR3 totals 15 residues. The CDR3 is CASSYSLTAPYEQYF. The CDR3 nucleotides are TGTGCCAGCAGTTACTCGCTAACAGCGCCCTACGAGCAGTACTTC.

The CDR3: CASSYSGLAGGINTGELFF. CDR3 DNA sequence: TGTGCCAGCAGTTACTCAGGTCTAGCGGGAGGAATCAACACCGGGGAGCTGTTTTTT. This chain uses TRBV6-2 or TRBV6-3 with TRBJ2-2, with 11 bases fitting TRBD2. Germline trimming cut 0 bases from V and 2 bases from J; bases unmatched to any gene: 8. The CDR3 contains 19 residues. Germline V lookup: CDR1 MNHEY, CDR2 SVGEGT.

The J gene is TRBJ2-1, the V gene TRBV24-1; D gene uncertain. Germline CDR1 reads KGHDR; CDR2 reads SFDVKD. The CDR3 has 15 residues. V lost 2 bases to trimming and J lost 6 bases, with 13 bases between them. The chain's CDR3 is CATSDSPQAGNEQFF. Written as DNA, the CDR3 is TGTGCCACCAGTGATTCCCCACAAGCAGGCAATGAGCAGTTCTTC.

V gene TRBV6-1 combines with J gene TRBJ1-2; D is possibly TRBD1 (6 bases). This CDR3 spans 13 amino acids. Germline CDR1 MNHNS, CDR2 SASEGT. Trimming cost V 6 bases and J 7 bases, with 15 bases left between them. CDR3 region: CASSEGGVGGYTF. The CDR3 DNA is TGTGCCAGCAGCGAGGGGGGGGTAGGTGGCTACACCTTC.

This clone was detected once. The gene calls are TRBV7-2 and TRBJ2-1; D is perhaps TRBD2 (6 bases). Trimming removed 6 bases at V and 2 bases at J, with 11 bases between. The CDR3 is 14 residues long. The germline CDR1 and CDR2 sequences are SGHTA and FQGNSA. The CDR3 DNA is TGTGCCAGCAGACTGGGCGGGGCCTACAATGAGCAGTTCTTC. The encoded protein is CASRLGGAYNEQFF.